This T cell receptor beta chain was sequenced during a study of blood T cell repertoires in COVID-19. Looking at the study overall: Sites across the United States, Italy and Spain contributed samples from acute and convalescent COVID-19. Sources were T cells, B-cell-depleted T cells, or PBMCs; the material itself was cDNA or gDNA.

Per the original methods: Amplification of reference gene primers was used by the study to estimate nucleated cell counts. Assay used: immunoSEQ multiplex PCR; TCRdb lists only in-frame clones, some missing. D and trimming come from the DNA, and the V and J calls and clone size come from that table. This table has around 140,000 clones, under 90% appearing once. Germline values: CDR1 LGHDT, CDR2 YNNKEL (reference sequence). J gave up 5 bases and V 5 bases, and 4 bases lay outside the gene matches. The CDR3 runs to 14 residues. Sequenced material: peripheral blood. The clonotype originates from a woman aged 55-70 years with active or convalescent COVID-19. V usage is TRBV3-1 (or the pseudogene TRBV3-2) and J usage is TRBJ2-3, with 10 positions matching TRBD2. CDR3 sequence reads: CASSTRLAGDTQYF. Here the CDR3 DNA reads TGTGCCAGCAGCACTCGACTAGCGGGAGATACGCAGTATTTT.